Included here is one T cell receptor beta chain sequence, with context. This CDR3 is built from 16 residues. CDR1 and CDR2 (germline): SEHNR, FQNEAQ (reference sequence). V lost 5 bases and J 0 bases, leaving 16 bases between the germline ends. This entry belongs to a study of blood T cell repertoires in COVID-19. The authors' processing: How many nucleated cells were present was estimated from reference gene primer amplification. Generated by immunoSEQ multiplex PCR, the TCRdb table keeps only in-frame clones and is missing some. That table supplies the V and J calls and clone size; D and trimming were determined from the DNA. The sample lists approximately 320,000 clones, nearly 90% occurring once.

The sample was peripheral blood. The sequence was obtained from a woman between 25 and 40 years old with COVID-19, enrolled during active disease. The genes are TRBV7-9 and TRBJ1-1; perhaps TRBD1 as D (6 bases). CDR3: CASSPQGPVVNTEAFF. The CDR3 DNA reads TGTGCCAGCAGCCCACAGGGTCCCGTCGTGAACACTGAAGCTTTCTTT.